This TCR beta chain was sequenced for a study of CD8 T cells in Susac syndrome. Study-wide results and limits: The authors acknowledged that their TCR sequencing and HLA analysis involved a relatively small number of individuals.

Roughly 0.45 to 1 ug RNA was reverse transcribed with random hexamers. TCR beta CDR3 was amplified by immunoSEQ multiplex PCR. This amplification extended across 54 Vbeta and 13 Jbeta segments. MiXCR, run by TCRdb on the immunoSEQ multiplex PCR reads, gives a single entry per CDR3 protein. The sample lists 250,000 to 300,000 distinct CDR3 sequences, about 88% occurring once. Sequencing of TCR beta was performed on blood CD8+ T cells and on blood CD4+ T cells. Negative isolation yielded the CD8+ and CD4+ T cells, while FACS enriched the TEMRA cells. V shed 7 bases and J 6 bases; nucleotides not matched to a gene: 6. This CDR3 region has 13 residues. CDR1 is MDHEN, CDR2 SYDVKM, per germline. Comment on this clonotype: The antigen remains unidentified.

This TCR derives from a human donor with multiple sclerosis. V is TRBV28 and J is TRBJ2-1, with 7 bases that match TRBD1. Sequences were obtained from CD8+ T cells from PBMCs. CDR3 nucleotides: TGTGCCAGCACCCCGGACAGGCTCAATGAGCAGTTCTTC. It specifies CASTPDRLNEQFF.